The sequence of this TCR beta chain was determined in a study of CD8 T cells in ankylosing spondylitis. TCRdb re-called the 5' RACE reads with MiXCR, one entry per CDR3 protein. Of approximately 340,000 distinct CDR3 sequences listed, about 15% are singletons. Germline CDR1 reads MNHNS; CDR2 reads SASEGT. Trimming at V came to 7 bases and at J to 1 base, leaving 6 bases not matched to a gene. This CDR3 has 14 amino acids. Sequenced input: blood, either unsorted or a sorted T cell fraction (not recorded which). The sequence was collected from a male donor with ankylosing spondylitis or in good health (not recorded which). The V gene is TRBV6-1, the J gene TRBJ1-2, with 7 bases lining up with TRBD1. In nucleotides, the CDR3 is TGTGCCAGCAAGGGACAGACTCTTAACTATGGCTACACCTTC. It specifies CASKGQTLNYGYTF.